A single sample is the source of the 6 T cell receptor beta chains below, sequenced in a study of CD8+CD57+ T cells in acquired aplastic anemia. Profiles of TCR beta VDJ and CDR3 were generated from a genomic DNA template. A single record per CDR3 protein comes from TCRdb applying MiXCR to the reads. This repertoire shows 300,000 or so distinct CDR3 sequences, 45% to 65% found once; its top ten account for around 1.3%. For sequencing, patients were chosen who had shown expansion of CD8+CD57+ cells by flow cytometry. Material: sorted CD4+, CD8+, or CD8+CD57+ T cells (not recorded which) from PBMCs. The receptors derive from a human donor with aplastic anemia.

This clonotype was counted many times. V is TRBV3-1 and J is TRBJ2-3; TRBD1 aligns across 8 bases. Looked up from germline, CDR1 is LGHDT and CDR2 is YNNKEL (reference sequence). The CDR3 length is 15 residues. J gave up 2 bases and V 6 bases, and 7 bases lay outside the gene matches. The CDR3 protein is CASSRTGIATDTQYF. DNA for the CDR3: TGTGCCAGCAGTCGGACAGGGATTGCCACAGATACGCAGTATTTT.

This clonotype came up many times. V is TRBV7-9 and J is TRBJ1-1; D not certain. This CDR3 contains 13 residues. The germline V and J ends were trimmed by 4 bases and 7 bases, with 13 bases remaining between them. Germline loops: CDR1 SEHNR, CDR2 FQNEAQ (reference sequence). The CDR3 DNA reads as TGTGCCAGCAGCTCCTGGACGGAGAATGAAGCTTTCTTT. It yields the protein CASSSWTENEAFF.

This clonotype was found a few times. The chain combines TRBV19 with TRBJ1-5; D might be TRBD1 (6 bases). The CDR3 totals 15 residues. V dropped 4 bases and J dropped 6 bases, with 16 bases sitting between them. Germline CDR1 and CDR2: LNHDA and SQIVND (reference sequence). The CDR3: CASSTPRQEPQPQHF. CDR3 coding DNA: TGTGCCAGTAGTACCCCACGACAGGAACCTCAGCCCCAGCATTTT. Combining the CDR3 with reference TRBV19 and TRBJ1-5 gives the whole variable domain DGGITQSPKYLFRKEGQNVTLSCEQNLNHDAMYWYRQDPGQGLRLIYYSQIVNDFQKGDIAEGYSVSREKKESFPLTVTSAQKNPTAFYLCASSTPRQEPQPQHFGDGTRLSIL.

The rearrangement uses TRBV7-9 and TRBJ2-6; 16 nucleotides agree with TRBD2. V was pared by 2 bases and J by 4 bases, with 11 bases of the junction left unmatched. Germline values: CDR1 SEHNR, CDR2 FQNEAQ (reference sequence). The CDR3 sequence is 21 residues long. The chain's CDR3 is CASSLRGTSGGESTGANVLTF. CDR3 DNA sequence: TGTGCCAGCAGCTTACGCGGGACTAGCGGGGGGGAGAGCACCGGGGCCAACGTCCTGACTTTC.

V gene TRBV2 combines with J gene TRBJ2-7; no reliable D call. The CDR3 contains 15 residues. V lost 1 base to trimming and J lost 0 bases, with 10 bases between them. The V gene's germline CDR1 is SNHLY and CDR2 FYNNEI. CDR3 coding DNA: TGTGCCAGCAGTGAAGAGGCCCTGAGCTCCTACGAGCAGTACTTC. Translating it yields CASSEEALSSYEQYF.

This clonotype was found many times. The chain employs TRBV3-1 and TRBJ1-3; no clear D gene. CDR3 length equals 12 residues. CDR1 is LGHDT and CDR2 is YNNKEL in the germline V gene (reference sequence). Trimming shortened V by 2 bases and J by 8 bases, and 7 bases separated the two germline ends. CDR3 protein: CASSQSRDTIYF. CDR3 coding DNA: TGTGCCAGCAGCCAAAGCCGAGACACCATATATTTT. The entire variable domain, with the rest obtained from reference TRBV3-1 and TRBJ1-3, is as follows: DTAVSQTPKYLVTQMGNDKSIKCEQNLGHDTMYWYKQDSKKFLKIMFSYNNKELIINETVPNRFSPKSPDKAHLNLHINSLELGDSAVYFCASSQSRDTIYFGEGSWLTVV.